This T cell receptor beta chain derives from a study of blood T cell repertoires in COVID-19. Germline assignment: CDR1 SEHNR and CDR2 FQNEAQ (reference sequence). V shed 9 bases, J shed 4 bases, and the junction held 4 bases outside the gene matches. The CDR3 has 12 amino acids. Assay used: immunoSEQ multiplex PCR; TCRdb lists only in-frame clones, some missing. The table records some 14,000 clones, 75% to 90% of them present only once. This TCR was sampled from a human donor in a cohort sampled during active COVID-19. The V and J genes are TRBV7-9 and TRBJ1-1; the match to TRBD1 covers 8 bases. Sample: peripheral blood. The CDR3 here is CASVDRGTEAFF. In nucleotides, the CDR3 is TGTGCCAGTGTAGACAGGGGCACTGAAGCTTTCTTT.